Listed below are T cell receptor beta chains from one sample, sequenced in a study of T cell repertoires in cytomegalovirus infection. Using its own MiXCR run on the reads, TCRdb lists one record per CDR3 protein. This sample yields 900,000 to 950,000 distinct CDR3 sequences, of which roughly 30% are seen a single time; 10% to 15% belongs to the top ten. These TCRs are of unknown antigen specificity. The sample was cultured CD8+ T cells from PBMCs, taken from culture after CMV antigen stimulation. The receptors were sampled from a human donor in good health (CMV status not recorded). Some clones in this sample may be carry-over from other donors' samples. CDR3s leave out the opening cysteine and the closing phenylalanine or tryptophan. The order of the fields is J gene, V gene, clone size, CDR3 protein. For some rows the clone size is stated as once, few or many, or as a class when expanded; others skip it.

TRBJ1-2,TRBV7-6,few,ASTSGNYGYT
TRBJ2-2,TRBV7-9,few,ASSWVRELF
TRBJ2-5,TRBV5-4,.,ASSPGQLFQETQY
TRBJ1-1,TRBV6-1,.,ASTHMGNTEAF
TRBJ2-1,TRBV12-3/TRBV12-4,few,ASTGTGRSEQF
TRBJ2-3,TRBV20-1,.,SARGSSGGPHTQY
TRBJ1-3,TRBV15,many,ATSRDRGFGNTIY
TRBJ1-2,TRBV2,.,ASSVTGLNYGYT
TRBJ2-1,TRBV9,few,ASSARTGRGLYNEQF
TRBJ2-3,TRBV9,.,ASSVSSGDSTDTQY
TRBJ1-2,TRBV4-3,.,ASTLGTGGNYGYT
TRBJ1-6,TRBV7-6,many,ASSQTGRNSPLH
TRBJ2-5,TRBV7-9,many,ASSLSPVGTEETQY
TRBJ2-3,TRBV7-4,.,VSSLAVTSTDTQY
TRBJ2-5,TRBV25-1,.,ASSEGAPGVRGTQY
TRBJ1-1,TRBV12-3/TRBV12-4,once,ASTYTNGNTEAF
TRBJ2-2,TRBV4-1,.,ASSQDHGELF
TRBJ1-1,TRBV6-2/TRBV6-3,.,ASSYVSVGRRGPEAF
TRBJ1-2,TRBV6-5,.,ASSSQGQPLGGYT
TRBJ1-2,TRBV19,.,ASSTDRGRGYT
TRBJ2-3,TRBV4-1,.,ASSPLVLGRADTQY
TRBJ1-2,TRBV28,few,ASSLTRQPTFNYGYT
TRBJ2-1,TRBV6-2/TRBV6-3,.,ASTSVRVEQF
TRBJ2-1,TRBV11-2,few,ASSSAGGRYEQF
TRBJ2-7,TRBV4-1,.,ASSLRDRDTLYEQY
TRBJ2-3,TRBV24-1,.,ATSDPQRSTDTQY